This T cell receptor (beta chain) was identified during a study of T cell responses to AZD1222 COVID-19 vaccine. Study information: Recipients boosted at about 4 weeks or about 12 weeks are pooled. The study's findings and limits: When two AZD1222 doses had been given, Spike-specific TCR breadth and depth rose. There were mostly white British donors and more females than males, and clonal diversity was possibly underestimated. Spike regions recognized by vaccine-associated CD4 TCRs spanned the protein, led by 160-218 and 743-854.

Details on this clone: Its antigen remains unknown.

Sequencing used immunoSEQ multiplex PCR; TCRdb keeps in-frame clones, though not all of them. The sample comprises about 120,000 clones, more than 85% of which are singletons, and 4% to 5.5% rests with the top ten. This TCR was recovered from an adult in good health. The sample in question was peripheral blood, obtained on day 0 of AZD1222 vaccination.

CDR3 DNA sequence: TGCGCCAGCAGCCTGGGACAGGGGAGCTATGGCTACACCTTC. It is translated as CASSLGQGSYGYTF. J is TRBJ1-2 and V is TRBV5-1; 10 bases are shared with TRBD1. Germline V gives CDR1 SGHRS, CDR2 YFSETQ. This CDR3 is built from 14 residues. V gave up 4 bases and J gave up 4 bases; unmatched junction bases: 4.